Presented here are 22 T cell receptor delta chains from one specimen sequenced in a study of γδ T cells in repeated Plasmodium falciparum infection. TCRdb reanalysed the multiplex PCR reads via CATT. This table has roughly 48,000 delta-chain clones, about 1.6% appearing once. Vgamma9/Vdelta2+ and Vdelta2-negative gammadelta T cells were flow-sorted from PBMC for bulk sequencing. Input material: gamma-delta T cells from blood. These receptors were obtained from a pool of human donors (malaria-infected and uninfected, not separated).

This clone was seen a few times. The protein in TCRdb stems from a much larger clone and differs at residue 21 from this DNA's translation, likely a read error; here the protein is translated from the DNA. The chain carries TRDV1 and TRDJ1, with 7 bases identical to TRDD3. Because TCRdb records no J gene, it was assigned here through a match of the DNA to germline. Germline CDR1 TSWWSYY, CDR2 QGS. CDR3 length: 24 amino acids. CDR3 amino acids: CALGELEFYLFRGGIHHITDELIF. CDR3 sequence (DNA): TGTGCTCTTGGGGAACTCGAGTTTTACCTGTTCAGAGGTGGGATACACCACATCACCGATGAACTCATCTTT.

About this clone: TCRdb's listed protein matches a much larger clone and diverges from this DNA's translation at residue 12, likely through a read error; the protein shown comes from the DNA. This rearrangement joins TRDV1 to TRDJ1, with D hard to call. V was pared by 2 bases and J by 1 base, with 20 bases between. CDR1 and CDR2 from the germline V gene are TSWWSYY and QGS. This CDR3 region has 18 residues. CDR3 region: CALGEVYPRESSTDKLIF. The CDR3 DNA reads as TGTGCTCTTGGGGAAGTGTACCCGCGGGAATCGTCCACCGATAAACTCATCTTT.

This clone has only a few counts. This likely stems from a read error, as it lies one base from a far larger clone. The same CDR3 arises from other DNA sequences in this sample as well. The CDR3 DNA reads as TGTGCTCTTGGGGAGGCTAAAGGTCTCGTGGGTACACAGACGATACTGGGGGCTGCTAACACCGATAAACTCATCTTT. Its translation: CALGEAKGLVGTQTILGAANTDKLIF. The chain recombines TRDV1 with TRDJ1; 8 bases fit TRDD3. The J gene, left out of TCRdb, was set here by checking the DNA against germline. In germline, CDR1 is TSWWSYY, CDR2 QGS. This CDR3 spans 26 amino acids. V lost 3 bases, J lost 0 bases, and 36 bases stayed unmatched.

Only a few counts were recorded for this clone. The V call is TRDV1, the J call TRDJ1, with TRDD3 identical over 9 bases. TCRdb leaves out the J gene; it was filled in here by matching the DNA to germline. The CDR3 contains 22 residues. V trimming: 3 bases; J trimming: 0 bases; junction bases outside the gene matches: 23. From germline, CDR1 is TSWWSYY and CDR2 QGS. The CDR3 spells CALGDPALYRGIPRGYTDKLIF. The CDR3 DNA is TGTGCTCTTGGGGACCCCGCCCTCTACAGGGGGATACCGAGGGGATACACCGATAAACTCATCTTT.

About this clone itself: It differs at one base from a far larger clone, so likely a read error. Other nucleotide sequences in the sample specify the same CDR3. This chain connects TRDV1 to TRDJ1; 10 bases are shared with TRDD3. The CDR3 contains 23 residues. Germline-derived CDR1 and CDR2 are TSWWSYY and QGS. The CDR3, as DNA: TGTGCTCTTGGGGAATTTTTTCCGTTTTCCTACGTGGGGGGATACGTAGCCACCGATAAGCTCATCTTT. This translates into CALGEFFPFSYVGGYVATDKLIF.

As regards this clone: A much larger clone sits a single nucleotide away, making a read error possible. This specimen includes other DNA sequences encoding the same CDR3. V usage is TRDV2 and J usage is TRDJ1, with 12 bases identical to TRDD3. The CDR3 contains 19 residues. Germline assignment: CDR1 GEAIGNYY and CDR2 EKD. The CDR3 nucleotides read TGTGCATGTGACACCGGGATCTGGGGGATACGCGGGTACACCGATAAACTCATTTTT. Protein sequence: CACDTGIWGIRGYTDKLIF.

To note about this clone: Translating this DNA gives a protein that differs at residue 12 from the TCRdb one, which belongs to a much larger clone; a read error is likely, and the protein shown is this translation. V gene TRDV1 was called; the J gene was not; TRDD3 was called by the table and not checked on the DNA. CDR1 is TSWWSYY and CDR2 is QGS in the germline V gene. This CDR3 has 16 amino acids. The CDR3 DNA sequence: TGTGCTCTTGGGGAACCCCCGTTCCCTCCCACGCCGAAACTCATTTTT. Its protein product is CALGEPPFPPTPKLIF.

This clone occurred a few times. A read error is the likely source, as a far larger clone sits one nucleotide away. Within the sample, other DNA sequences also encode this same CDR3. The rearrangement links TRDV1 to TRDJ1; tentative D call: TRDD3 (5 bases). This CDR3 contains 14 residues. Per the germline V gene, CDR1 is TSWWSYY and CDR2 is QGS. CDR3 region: CALGEDRGDDKLIF. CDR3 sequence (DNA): TGTGCCCTTGGGGAGGATAGAGGGGACGATAAACTCATCTTT.

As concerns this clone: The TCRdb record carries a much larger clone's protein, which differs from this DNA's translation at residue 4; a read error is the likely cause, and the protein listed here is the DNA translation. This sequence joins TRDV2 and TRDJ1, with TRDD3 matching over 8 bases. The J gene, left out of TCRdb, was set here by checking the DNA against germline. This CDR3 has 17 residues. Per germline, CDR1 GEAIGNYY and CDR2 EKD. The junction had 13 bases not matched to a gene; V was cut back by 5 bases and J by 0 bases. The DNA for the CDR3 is TGTGCCTGTGGTCACGTACTGGGGGTTGAGTACACCGATAAACTCATCTTT. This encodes CACGHVLGVEYTDKLIF.

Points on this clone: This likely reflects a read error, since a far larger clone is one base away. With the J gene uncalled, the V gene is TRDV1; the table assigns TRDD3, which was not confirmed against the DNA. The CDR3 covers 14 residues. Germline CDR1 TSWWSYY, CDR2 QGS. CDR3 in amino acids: CALGGLSLRTVLIF. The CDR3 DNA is TGTGCTCTTGGGGGCCTATCACTCCGCACGGTGCTCATCTTT.

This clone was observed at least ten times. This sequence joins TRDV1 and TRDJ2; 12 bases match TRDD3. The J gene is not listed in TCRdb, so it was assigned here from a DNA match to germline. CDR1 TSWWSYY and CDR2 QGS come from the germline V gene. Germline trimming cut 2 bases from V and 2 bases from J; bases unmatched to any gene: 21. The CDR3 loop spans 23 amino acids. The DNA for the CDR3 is TGTGCTCTTGGGGAAAAACGGGCCTACGACTGGGGGATACTAGGGTCCTTGACAGCACAACTCTTCTTT. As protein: CALGEKRAYDWGILGSLTAQLFF.

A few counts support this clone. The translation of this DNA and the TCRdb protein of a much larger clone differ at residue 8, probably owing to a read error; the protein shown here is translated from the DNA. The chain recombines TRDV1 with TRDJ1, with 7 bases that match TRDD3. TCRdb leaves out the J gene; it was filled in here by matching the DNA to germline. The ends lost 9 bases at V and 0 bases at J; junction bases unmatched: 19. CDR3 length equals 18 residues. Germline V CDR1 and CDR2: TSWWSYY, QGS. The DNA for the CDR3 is TGTGCTCTGACACAAGAGGGAGGACTGGGGCCGTACACCGATAAACTCATCTTT. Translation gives CALTQEGGLGPYTDKLIF.

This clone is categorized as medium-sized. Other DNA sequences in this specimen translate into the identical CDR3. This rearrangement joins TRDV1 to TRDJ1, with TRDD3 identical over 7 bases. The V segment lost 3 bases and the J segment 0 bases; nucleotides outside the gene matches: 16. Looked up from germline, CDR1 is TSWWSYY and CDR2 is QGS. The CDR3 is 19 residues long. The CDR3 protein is CALGDGVLWLGAHTDKLIF. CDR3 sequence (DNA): TGTGCTCTTGGGGATGGAGTCCTATGGCTGGGGGCGCACACCGATAAACTCATCTTT.

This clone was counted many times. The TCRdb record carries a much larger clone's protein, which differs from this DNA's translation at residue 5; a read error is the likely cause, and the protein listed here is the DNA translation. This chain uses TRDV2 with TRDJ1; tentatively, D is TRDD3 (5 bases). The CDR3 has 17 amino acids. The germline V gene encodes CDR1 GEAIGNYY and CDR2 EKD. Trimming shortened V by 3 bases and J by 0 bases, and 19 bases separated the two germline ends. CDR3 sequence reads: CACDPLQAGGHTDKLIF. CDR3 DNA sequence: TGTGCCTGTGACCCCCTGCAAGCGGGGGGGCACACCGATAAACTCATCTTT.

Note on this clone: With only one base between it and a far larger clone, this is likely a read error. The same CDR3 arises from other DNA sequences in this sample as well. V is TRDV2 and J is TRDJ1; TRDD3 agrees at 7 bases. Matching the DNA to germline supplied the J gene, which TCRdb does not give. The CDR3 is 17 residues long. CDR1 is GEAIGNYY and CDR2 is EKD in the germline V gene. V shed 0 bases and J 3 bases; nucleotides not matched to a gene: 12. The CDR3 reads CACDTLGEPTEADKLIF. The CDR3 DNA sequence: TGTGCCTGTGACACCTTGGGGGAGCCGACAGAAGCCGATAAACTCATCTTT.

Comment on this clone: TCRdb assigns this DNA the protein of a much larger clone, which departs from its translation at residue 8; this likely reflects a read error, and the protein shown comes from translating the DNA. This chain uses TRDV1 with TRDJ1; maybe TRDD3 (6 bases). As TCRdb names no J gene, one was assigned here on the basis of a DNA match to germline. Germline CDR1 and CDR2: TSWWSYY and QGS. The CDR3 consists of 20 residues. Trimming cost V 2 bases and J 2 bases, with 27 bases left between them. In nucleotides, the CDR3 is TGTGCTCTTGGGGAATGGATTCCCTACGGTCTGGGGATTGGTACCGATAAACTCATCTTT. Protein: CALGEWIPYGLGIGTDKLIF.

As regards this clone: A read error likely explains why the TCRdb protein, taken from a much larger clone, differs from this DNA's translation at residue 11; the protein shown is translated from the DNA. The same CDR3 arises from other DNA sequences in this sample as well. In DNA form, the CDR3 reads TGTGCCTGTGTCCCAGGTACTGAGGCCCTAGAACTCATCTTT. This translates into CACVPGTEALELIF. V usage is TRDV2 and J usage is TRDJ1; no definite D call. TCRdb gives no J gene; it was assigned here by matching the DNA to germline. Per germline, CDR1 GEAIGNYY and CDR2 EKD. CDR3 length: 14 residues. V was shortened by 5 bases and J by 9 bases, with 21 bases between the two germline ends.

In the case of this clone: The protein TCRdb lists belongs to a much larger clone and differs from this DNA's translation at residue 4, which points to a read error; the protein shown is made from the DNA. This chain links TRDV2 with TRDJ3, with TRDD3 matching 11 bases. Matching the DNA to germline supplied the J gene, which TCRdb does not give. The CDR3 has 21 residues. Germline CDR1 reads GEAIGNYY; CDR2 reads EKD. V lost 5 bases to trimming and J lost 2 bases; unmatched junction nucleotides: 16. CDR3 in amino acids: CACVTALLIGGYAWDTRQMFF. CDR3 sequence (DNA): TGTGCCTGTGTCACGGCCCTGTTGATTGGGGGATACGCCTGGGACACCCGACAGATGTTTTTC.

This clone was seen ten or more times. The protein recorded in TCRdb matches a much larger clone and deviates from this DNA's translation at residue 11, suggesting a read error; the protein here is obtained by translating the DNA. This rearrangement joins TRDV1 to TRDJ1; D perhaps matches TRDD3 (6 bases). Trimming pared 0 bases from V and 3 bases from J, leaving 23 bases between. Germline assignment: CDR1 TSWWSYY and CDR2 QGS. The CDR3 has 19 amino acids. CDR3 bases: TGTGCTCTTGGGGAACTAGTTGGTATTGGGGGGAAACAAGCCGATAAACTCATCTTT. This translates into CALGELVGIGGKQADKLIF.

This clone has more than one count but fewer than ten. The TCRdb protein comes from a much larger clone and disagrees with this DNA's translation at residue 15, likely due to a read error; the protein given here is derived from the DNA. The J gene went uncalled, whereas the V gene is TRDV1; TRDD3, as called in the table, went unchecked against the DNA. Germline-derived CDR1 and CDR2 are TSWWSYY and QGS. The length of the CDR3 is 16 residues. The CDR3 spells CALGEEIPSYTDKLTF. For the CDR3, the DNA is TGTGCTCTTGGGGAGGAGATACCCTCGTACACCGATAAACTCACCTTT.

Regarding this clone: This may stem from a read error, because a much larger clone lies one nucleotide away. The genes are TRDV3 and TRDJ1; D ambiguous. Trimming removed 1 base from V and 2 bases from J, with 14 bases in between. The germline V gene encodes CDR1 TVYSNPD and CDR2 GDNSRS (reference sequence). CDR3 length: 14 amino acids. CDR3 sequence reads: CAFMAPLRTDKLIF. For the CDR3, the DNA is TGTGCCTTTATGGCACCCCTAAGAACCGATAAACTCATCTTT.

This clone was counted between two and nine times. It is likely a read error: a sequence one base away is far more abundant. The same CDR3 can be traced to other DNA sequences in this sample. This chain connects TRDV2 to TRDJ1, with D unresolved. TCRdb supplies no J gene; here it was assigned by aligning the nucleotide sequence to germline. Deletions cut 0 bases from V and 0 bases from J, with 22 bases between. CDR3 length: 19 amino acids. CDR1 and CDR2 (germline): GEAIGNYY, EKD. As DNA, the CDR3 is TGTGCCTGTGACACCGGCCAATTGGGAGAGCGGATGTACACCGATAAACTCATCTTT. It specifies CACDTGQLGERMYTDKLIF.